This entry lists 19 T cell receptor beta chains sequenced from one sample in a study of blood T cell repertoires in COVID-19. Sequencing was performed with immunoSEQ multiplex PCR; in TCRdb, only in-frame clones are kept and a portion is missing. The data show 150,000 or so clones, 84% seen once. Sample: PBMCs or T cells enriched from blood (not recorded which). The receptors stem from a woman between 50 and 59 years old who had been exposed to COVID-19.

This sequence joins TRBV5-5 and TRBJ1-3; D might be TRBD1 (5 bases). Looked up from germline, CDR1 is SGHKS and CDR2 is YYEKEE (reference sequence). This CDR3 is 15 amino acids long. Trimming shortened V by 0 bases and J by 2 bases, and 9 bases separated the two germline ends. The CDR3, as DNA: TGTGCCAGCAGCTTGGCGGGGGGGGCTGGAAACACCATATATTTT. Translating gives CASSLAGGAGNTIYF.

The chain couples TRBV6-2 or TRBV6-3 to TRBJ2-7, with a tentative D call TRBD2 (5 bases). Per germline, CDR1 MNHEY and CDR2 SVGEGT. The V gene lost 5 bases and the J gene lost 2 bases, with 10 bases spanning the gap. The CDR3 contains 13 residues. The CDR3 DNA reads as TGTGCCAGCAGTCCCAGCGGTACCTACGAGCAGTACTTC. Residues: CASSPSGTYEQYF.

This clone has more than one count but fewer than ten. This chain joins TRBV3-1 (or the pseudogene TRBV3-2) and TRBJ1-3; no clear D. Germline values: CDR1 LGHDT, CDR2 YNNKEL (reference sequence). V was trimmed by 1 base and J by 4 bases, leaving 17 bases between them. The CDR3 runs 17 residues. CDR3 loop: CASSQVGHSWRGNTIYF. CDR3 coding DNA: TGTGCCAGCAGCCAAGTCGGTCATAGCTGGAGGGGAAACACCATATATTTT.

The chain links TRBV11-2 to TRBJ2-3; the D is unclear. The CDR3 is 12 residues long. The germline V gene has CDR1 SGHAT and CDR2 FQNNGV. V was clipped by 6 bases and J by 2 bases, with 6 bases between them. The CDR3 DNA sequence: TGTGCCAGCAGTCGTTACACAGATACGCAGTATTTT. Translating it yields CASSRYTDTQYF.

J is TRBJ1-6 and V is TRBV10-3, with D unresolved. V was shortened by 6 bases and J by 5 bases, with 8 bases between the two germline ends. Germline CDR1 and CDR2: ENHRY and SYGVKD. The CDR3 covers 13 residues. CDR3 DNA sequence: TGTGCCATCAGGGCAGTTAATAATTCACCCCTCCACTTT. Its protein product is CAIRAVNNSPLHF.

A few counts support this clone. CDR3 bases: TGTGCCAGTAGTATAGATTCCCACAGCTCCAGCACCATATATTTT. Its protein product is CASSIDSHSSSTIYF. The chain carries TRBV19 and TRBJ1-3, with D unresolved. This CDR3 region has 15 residues. Germline V gene data show CDR1 as LNHDA and CDR2 as SQIVND (reference sequence). Trimming shortened V by 0 bases and J by 9 bases, and 15 bases separated the two germline ends.

The chain carries TRBV4-1 and TRBJ1-6; D remains unclear. The germline CDR1 and CDR2 sequences are MGHRA and YSYEKL. This CDR3 is 16 amino acids long. Trimming pared 4 bases from V and 0 bases from J, leaving 10 bases between. CDR3 sequence reads: CASSPWASSYNSPLHF. The CDR3 DNA reads TGCGCCAGCAGCCCGTGGGCAAGCTCCTATAATTCACCCCTCCACTTT.

This chain joins TRBV5-5 and TRBJ1-5, with no clear D. CDR1 and CDR2 from the germline V gene are SGHKS and YYEKEE (reference sequence). V was cut by 4 bases and J by 2 bases, with 13 bases left in between. The CDR3 totals 15 residues. The CDR3 nucleotides are TGTGCCAGCAGCCCAAACGGGGTGGGCAATCAGCCCCAGCATTTT. This gives the protein CASSPNGVGNQPQHF.

This clone was seen only once. The CDR3 region has the DNA TGCGCCAGCAGCCGGAACAGCGGTGGGAATCAGCCCCAGCATTTT. Protein: CASSRNSGGNQPQHF. The chain recombines TRBV4-1 with TRBJ1-5; D is ambiguous. V lost 4 bases and J lost 4, with 14 bases in between. This CDR3 is built from 15 residues. Looked up from germline, CDR1 is MGHRA and CDR2 is YSYEKL.

The V call is TRBV10-2, the J call TRBJ2-2, with D tentatively TRBD1 (6 bases). Trimming left V 6 bases short and J 1 base short, with 15 bases between. Germline V CDR1 and CDR2: WSHSY, SAAADI. There are 16 residues in the CDR3. CDR3 nucleotides: TGCGCCAGCAGCGCTACAGGGAAAATGAACACCGGGGAGCTGTTTTTT. This gives the protein CASSATGKMNTGELFF.

The J gene is TRBJ2-3, the V gene TRBV24-1; 7 bases fit TRBD2. Germline CDR1 is KGHDR and CDR2 is SFDVKD. V lost 6 bases to trimming and J lost 0 bases; unmatched junction nucleotides: 2. This CDR3 region has 14 residues. The CDR3 DNA sequence: TGTGCCACCAGTAGCGGGGCCAGCACAGATACGCAGTATTTT. This sequence encodes CATSSGASTDTQYF.

This chain joins TRBV5-1 and TRBJ2-1; 9 bases match TRBD2. The ends lost 0 bases at V and 4 bases at J; junction bases unmatched: 11. CDR1 and CDR2 (germline): SGHRS, YFSETQ. The CDR3 spans 18 residues. This CDR3 reads CASSLDTGLGLAYNEQFF. CDR3 in DNA: TGCGCCAGCAGCTTGGATACAGGCTTGGGACTAGCTTACAATGAGCAGTTCTTC.

This chain connects TRBV4-2 to TRBJ2-1; 13 bases map to TRBD2. Trimming cost V 4 bases and J 7 bases; bases outside gene matches: 10. The CDR3 loop spans 17 amino acids. The germline V gene has CDR1 LGHNA and CDR2 YNFKEQ. CDR3 nucleotides: TGTGCCAGCAGCCGCCGTACTAGCGGGGGGGCTGGGAATGAGCAGTTCTTC. This gives the protein CASSRRTSGGAGNEQFF.

The chain joins TRBV7-2 to TRBJ2-7, with 9 positions matching TRBD1. Trimming cost V 5 bases and J 2 bases; bases outside gene matches: 10. The CDR3 loop spans 16 amino acids. Looked up from germline, CDR1 is SGHTA and CDR2 is FQGNSA. CDR3 region: CASSRAQDRGTYEQYF. DNA of the CDR3: TGTGCCAGCAGCAGAGCCCAGGACAGGGGAACCTACGAGCAGTACTTC.

The chain couples TRBV7-9 to TRBJ2-5; D possibly corresponds to TRBD1 (7 bases). The CDR3 is made up of 15 amino acids. The germline V gene encodes CDR1 SEHNR and CDR2 FQNEAQ (reference sequence). Trimming left V 2 bases short and J 5 bases short, with 15 bases between. The CDR3 coding sequence is TGTGCCAGCAGCTTATCCAGGGGGGTAAGCGAGACCCAGTACTTC. Translating gives CASSLSRGVSETQYF.

This chain connects TRBV29-1 to TRBJ2-2, with 9 bases identical to TRBD2. V shed 4 bases and J 4 bases; nucleotides not matched to a gene: 4. CDR1 is SQVTM, CDR2 ANQGSEA, per germline. This CDR3 contains 14 residues. This CDR3 reads CSVGQAGGTGELFF. CDR3 in DNA: TGCAGCGTTGGTCAAGCGGGAGGCACCGGGGAGCTGTTTTTT.

J is TRBJ1-4 and V is TRBV19, with 9 bases that match TRBD1. The CDR3 runs 14 residues. Germline V gene data show CDR1 as LNHDA and CDR2 as SQIVND (reference sequence). J lost 2 bases, V lost 5 bases, and 0 bases had no gene match. The CDR3 DNA follows: TGTGCCAGTAGTGGGACAGGGACTAATGAAAAACTGTTTTTT. This sequence encodes CASSGTGTNEKLFF.

This chain links TRBV14 with TRBJ2-7, with D possibly TRBD1 on 5 matching bases. This CDR3 comprises 14 residues. With 4 bases removed from V and 7 bases from J, the gap between germline ends came to 17 bases. Germline values: CDR1 SGHDN, CDR2 FVKESK. The CDR3 DNA follows: TGTGCCAGCAGCCCCACAGGACCCACTGGGGAGCAGTACTTC. It specifies CASSPTGPTGEQYF. Combining the CDR3 with reference TRBV14 and TRBJ2-7 gives the whole variable domain EAGVTQFPSHSVIEKGQTVTLRCDPISGHDNLYWYRRVMGKEIKFLLHFVKESKQDESGMPNNRFLAERTGGTYSTLKVQPAELEDSGVYFCASSPTGPTGEQYFGPGTRLTVT.

This clone was seen a few times. The chain links TRBV25-1 to TRBJ1-2; the D gene is possibly TRBD1 (5 bases). CDR1 MGHDK and CDR2 SYGVNS come from the germline V gene. Trimming took off 3 bases at V and 4 bases at J, with 9 bases between the two ends. The CDR3 length is 13 residues. CDR3 coding DNA: TGTGCCAGCAGTGATCTGGGGGGCTATGGCTACACCTTC. Encoded protein: CASSDLGGYGYTF.